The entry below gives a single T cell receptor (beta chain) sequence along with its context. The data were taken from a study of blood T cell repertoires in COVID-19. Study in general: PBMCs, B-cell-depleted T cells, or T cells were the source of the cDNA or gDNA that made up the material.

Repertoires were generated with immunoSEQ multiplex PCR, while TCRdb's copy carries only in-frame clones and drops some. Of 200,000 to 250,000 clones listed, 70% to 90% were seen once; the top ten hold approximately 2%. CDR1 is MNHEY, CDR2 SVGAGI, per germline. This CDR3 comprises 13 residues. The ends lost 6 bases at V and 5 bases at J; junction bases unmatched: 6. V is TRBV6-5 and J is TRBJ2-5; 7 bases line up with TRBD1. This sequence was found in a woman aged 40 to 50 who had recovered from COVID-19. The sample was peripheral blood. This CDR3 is CASRPTGTETQYF. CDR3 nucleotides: TGTGCCAGCAGACCGACAGGGACCGAGACCCAGTACTTC.